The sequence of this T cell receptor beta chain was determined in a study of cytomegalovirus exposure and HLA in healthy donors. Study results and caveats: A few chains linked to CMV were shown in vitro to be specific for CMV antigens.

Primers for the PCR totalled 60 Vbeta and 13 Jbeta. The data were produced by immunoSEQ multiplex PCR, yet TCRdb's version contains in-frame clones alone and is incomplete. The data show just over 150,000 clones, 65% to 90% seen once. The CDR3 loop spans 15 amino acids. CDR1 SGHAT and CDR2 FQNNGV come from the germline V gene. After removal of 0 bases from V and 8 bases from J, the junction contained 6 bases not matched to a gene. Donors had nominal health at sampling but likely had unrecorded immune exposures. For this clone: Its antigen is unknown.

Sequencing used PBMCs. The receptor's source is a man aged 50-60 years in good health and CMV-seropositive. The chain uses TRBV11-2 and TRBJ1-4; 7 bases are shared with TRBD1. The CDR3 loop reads CASSLEGAGGEKLFF. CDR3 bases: TGTGCCAGCAGCTTAGAAGGGGCAGGGGGGGAAAAACTGTTTTTT.